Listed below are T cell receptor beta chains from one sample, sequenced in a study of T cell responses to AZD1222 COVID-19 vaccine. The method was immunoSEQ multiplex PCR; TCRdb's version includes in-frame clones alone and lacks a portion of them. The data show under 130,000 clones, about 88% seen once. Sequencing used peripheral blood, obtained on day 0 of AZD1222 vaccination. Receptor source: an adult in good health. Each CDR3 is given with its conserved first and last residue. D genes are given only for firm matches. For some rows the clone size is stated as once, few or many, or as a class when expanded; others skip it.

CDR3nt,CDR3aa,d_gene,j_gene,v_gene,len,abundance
TGTGCCAGCAGGCCGGGACAGGGAACGGGGGGCTACACCTTC,CASRPGQGTGGYTF,TRBD1,TRBJ1-2,TRBV27,14,.
TGTGCCAGCCTCGGACAGGAGGAGACCCAGTACTTC,CASLGQEETQYF,TRBD1,TRBJ2-5,TRBV2,12,.
TGTGCCAGCAGCCGGAGACGGGGGTCACCCCTCCACTTT,CASSRRRGSPLHF,.,TRBJ1-6,TRBV7-2,13,.
TGTGCCAGCAGCCAAGCCGGGGGGTCGGGCAATCAGCCCCAGCATTTT,CASSQAGGSGNQPQHF,.,TRBJ1-5,TRBV7-8,16,.
TGTGCCAGCAGCCCCGGACAGGGGGACAATGGGGCCAACGTCCTGACTTTC,CASSPGQGDNGANVLTF,TRBD1,TRBJ2-6,TRBV11-3,17,.
TGTGCCAGCACTGGAACTGGAAACACCATATATTTT,CASTGTGNTIYF,.,TRBJ1-3,TRBV28,12,.
TGTGCCAGTAAGGGAGGACAGGGGTACCAAGAGACCCAGTACTTC,CASKGGQGYQETQYF,TRBD1,TRBJ2-5,TRBV19,15,.
TGTGCCACCAGCAGAGATTCAGGGGCTGGGGCCAACGTCCTGACTTTC,CATSRDSGAGANVLTF,.,TRBJ2-6,TRBV15,16,.
TGTGCCAGCGTTAGCGACAGCCATAAGGGCTACACCTTC,CASVSDSHKGYTF,.,TRBJ1-2,TRBV28,13,few
TGTGCCAGCAGCCAAGTACAGGGCCTAGGGGAGCAGTACTTC,CASSQVQGLGEQYF,.,TRBJ2-7,TRBV14,14,.
TGTGCCAGTAGTATTGGGCAGAATGGGGCAACAGATACGCAGTATTTT,CASSIGQNGATDTQYF,.,TRBJ2-3,TRBV19,16,.
TGTGCCAGCAGCATGGCGCGAGAGCAGTACTTC,CASSMAREQYF,.,TRBJ2-7,TRBV6-2/TRBV6-3,11,once
TGTGCCAGCAGTTCGGGGGGAGAGCAGTTCTTC,CASSSGGEQFF,TRBD2,TRBJ2-1,TRBV12-3/TRBV12-4,11,.
TGTGCCAGTAGTATTATACAGAACACTGAAGCTTTCTTT,CASSIIQNTEAFF,.,TRBJ1-1,TRBV19,13,.
TGTGCCAGCAACCCGGGACTAGCGGGAGGGCGGGATACGCAGTATTTT,CASNPGLAGGRDTQYF,TRBD2,TRBJ2-3,TRBV7-6,16,.
TGTGCCACCGCTGGGGGCCATAGCAATCAGCCCCAGCATTTT,CATAGGHSNQPQHF,.,TRBJ1-5,TRBV24-1,14,.
TGTGCCAGCAGCTTAACGGGGGACAGAGTGGGCAATGAGCAGTTCTTC,CASSLTGDRVGNEQFF,TRBD1,TRBJ2-1,TRBV7-3,16,.
TGTGCCAGCAGCCGACAGGGGGTTATGAACACTGAAGCTTTCTTT,CASSRQGVMNTEAFF,TRBD1,TRBJ1-1,TRBV6-2/TRBV6-3,15,.
TGTGCCAGCTCACCAAGGACCCTCGCGGGCACCGGGGAGCTGTTTTTT,CASSPRTLAGTGELFF,.,TRBJ2-2,TRBV18,16,.
TGTGCCAGCAGCCAGTGGGCAACACTCCCCGGTGGACAGCCCCAGCATTTT,CASSQWATLPGGQPQHF,.,TRBJ1-5,TRBV7-2,17,.
TGTGCCAGCAGTCGCGGGCATGGCTATGGCTACACCTTC,CASSRGHGYGYTF,.,TRBJ1-2,TRBV28,13,.
TGTGCCAGCACCCTCAAGGTTTCTGAAGCTTTCTTT,CASTLKVSEAFF,.,TRBJ1-1,TRBV12-3/TRBV12-4,12,.
TGTGCCACCAAGGGTAGGCAAAACACCGGGGAGCTGTTTTTT,CATKGRQNTGELFF,.,TRBJ2-2,TRBV6-5,14,.
TGTGCCAGCAATACCGCAGGGTCTGGCCAGCCCCAGCATTTT,CASNTAGSGQPQHF,.,TRBJ1-5,TRBV28,14,.
TGTGCCACCAGTGATTCGAATCCTAGCGGGATATCCTACAATGAGCAGTTCTTC,CATSDSNPSGISYNEQFF,TRBD2,TRBJ2-1,TRBV24-1,18,once
TGTGCCAGCAGCTTAGGAAGATTTGGGACTGAAGCTTTCTTT,CASSLGRFGTEAFF,.,TRBJ1-1,TRBV7-9,14,.
TGTGCCAGCAGCCTAGAGGAAGGGGATTCCTACGAGCAGTACTTC,CASSLEEGDSYEQYF,.,TRBJ2-7,TRBV7-6,15,once
TGTGCCAGTAGTAACCCGAACACCGGGGAGCTGTTTTTT,CASSNPNTGELFF,.,TRBJ2-2,TRBV19,13,.
TGTGCCAGCAGCCAAGATCTGACAGGCTCTGGCTACACCTTC,CASSQDLTGSGYTF,.,TRBJ1-2,TRBV4-2,14,.
TGTGCCAGCGGGCGAAACACCATATATTTT,CASGRNTIYF,.,TRBJ1-3,TRBV9,10,.
TGCGCCAGCAGTGTAACTAATGAAAAACTGTTTTTT,CASSVTNEKLFF,.,TRBJ1-4,TRBV10-2,12,once
TGTGCCAGCAGTCCCCTGGGAAGCACAGATACGCAGTATTTT,CASSPLGSTDTQYF,.,TRBJ2-3,TRBV27,14,.
TGTGCCACCAGTGATCGGACAGGTTCACTCTACGAGCAGTACTTC,CATSDRTGSLYEQYF,TRBD1,TRBJ2-7,TRBV24-1,15,.
TGTGCCAGCAGCCAAACGACCCTGACAAGTCTGCAGGGCAATCAGCCCCAGCATTTT,CASSQTTLTSLQGNQPQHF,.,TRBJ1-5,TRBV4-2,19,.
TGTGCCACCAGCAGGACGGTCGGACTAGCGGGAGTCTACGAGCAGTACTTC,CATSRTVGLAGVYEQYF,TRBD2,TRBJ2-7,TRBV15,17,.
TGTGCCTGGAGTGGCTTTACGGGGAAGAACACTGAAGCTTTCTTT,CAWSGFTGKNTEAFF,.,TRBJ1-1,TRBV30,15,.
TGTGCCAGTACTCCGAATCAGGGAAGCAATCAGCCCCAGCATTTT,CASTPNQGSNQPQHF,.,TRBJ1-5,TRBV19,15,.
TGCGCCAGCAGCTTGGAGGGAGGCACTGATACGCAGTATTTT,CASSLEGGTDTQYF,.,TRBJ2-3,TRBV5-1,14,.
TGTGCCAGCAGCTTGGGACAGGGGTCTCCACCCCTCCACTTT,CASSLGQGSPPLHF,TRBD1,TRBJ1-6,TRBV7-2,14,.
TGTGCCTGGAGTCCCGTCTACGAGCAGTACTTC,CAWSPVYEQYF,.,TRBJ2-7,TRBV30,11,.
TGTGCCAGCAGTTTTCCCGTGCGGAGGACCAACTACGAGCAGTACTTC,CASSFPVRRTNYEQYF,.,TRBJ2-7,TRBV28,16,.
TGTGCCAGCAGCCCTCCCTCCTCGACAGGGAGGGGAAACATTCAGTACTTC,CASSPPSSTGRGNIQYF,.,TRBJ2-4,TRBV7-8,17,.
TGCGCCAGCAGCTTAGCGGGAGAGCCAAACATCAATGAGCAGTTCTTC,CASSLAGEPNINEQFF,TRBD2,TRBJ2-1,TRBV5-1,16,.
TGTGCCAGCAGTGAAACACTAGCGGTAGAGACCCAGTACTTC,CASSETLAVETQYF,TRBD2,TRBJ2-5,TRBV6-1,14,.
TGTGCCAGCAGTCACGCCTGGGACACTGAAGCTTTCTTT,CASSHAWDTEAFF,.,TRBJ1-1,TRBV27,13,.